This T cell receptor beta chain is drawn from a study of shared clonotypes between healthy human individuals. Splitting of CD4+ cells produced CD45RA+ naive and CD45RA-negative memory subsets. General study results and limits: Incompleteness in sorted-subset sequencing, despite large depth, was shown by rarefaction. Naive CD4 clonotypes overlapped across a handful of donors at around 5%.

Assay runs were performed at deep level. Measured with immunoSEQ multiplex PCR; TCRdb has only the in-frame clones, and not every one. The sample consists of 2,500,000 or so clones, approximately 92% of them appearing once. V lost 5 bases and J 7 bases, leaving 24 bases between the germline ends. The CDR3 has 16 residues. In germline, CDR1 is SEHNR, CDR2 FQNEAQ (reference sequence). A remark on this clone: Its antigen remains unidentified.

The chain links TRBV7-9 to TRBJ2-7; no firm D call. This sequence originates from a man aged 18 to 35 in good health. The sequenced sample was naive CD4+ T cells sorted from blood. Noted subset: CD45RA+ positively selected. The CDR3 sequence: CASSPGVEYPSREQYF. The CDR3 nucleotides read TGTGCCAGCAGCCCTGGGGTGGAGTACCCTTCGCGGGAGCAGTACTTC.